The T cell receptor beta chain described here comes from a study of shared clonotypes between healthy human individuals (dated by TCRdb to 2018 to 2021). Background for the entire study: Three men and two women, aged 18 to 49 years, made up the cohort. Per donor, three plates each were used for CD4 naive and CD4 memory, two for CD8 naive, and one for CD8 memory. The study deeply sequenced blood TCR repertoires of about 5 healthy adults to estimate repertoire size and the extent of clonotype sharing between individuals. To increase sequencing depth and limit assay-specific biases, TCR repertoire library preparation and sequencing were carried out by different laboratories using diverse techniques. Leukapheresis yielded between about 0.94 and 10 billion PBMCs per donor. Here is what the overall study found, with its caveats: Estimated clonotype richness was generally larger for naive than for memory subsets. Sharing across a few donors was observed for about 5% of naive CD4, 3% to 3.5% of naive CD8, 2.3% of memory CD4, and roughly 0.43% of memory CD8 clonotypes. Because the study included a small number of donors, the genetic and exposure-history diversity represented was limited. Sampling was limited to blood, and TCR repertoires in tissue likely differ from TCR repertoires in blood. Rarefaction of sorted-subset datasets indicated incomplete sequencing despite the large sequencing depth. Clonotypes shared by all four sorted-subset donors showed higher generation probabilities than non-shared clonotypes. Pairwise subsampling led to the expectation that sequencing depth would affect the degree of clonotype sharing among donors.

Using the deep immunoSEQ assay, multiplex PCR amplified TCR CDR3 regions from genomic DNA. For each cell subset, the extracted genomic DNA was distributed evenly across all wells of several immunoSEQ 96-well plates, and each plate served as one replicate. For sorted subsets, roughly 200 ng genomic DNA, equal to 25,000 to 35,000 T cell genomes, was loaded into each replicate PCR. The purified libraries were quantified using a Qubit 3.0 fluorometer, sized with a Bioanalyzer 2100, and then quantified again using the KAPA Library Quantification kit. Each immunoSEQ 96-well plate was sequenced on its own single-read 150-cycle Illumina NextSeq 550 flow cell. In the paper's pipeline: Because only junctional sequences without quality scores were contained in the immunoSEQ output, filtering matching that applied to full-length reads could not be performed. To assign V/J genes and CDR3, sequences were annotated against IMGT germline references using PyIR, a Python wrapper for IgBLAST v1.9. Reads were removed for weak V/J assignments (E-value above 1e-6), missing CDR3, stop codons, out-of-frame junctions, or ambiguous translated residues. A V3J clonotype was defined by an identical inferred V gene, J gene, and CDR3 amino acid sequence. The percentage overlap between two repertoires was calculated by dividing the number of shared unique clonotypes by the size of the smaller repertoire. Richness of each repertoire was evaluated using RTK rarefaction, the Chao1 estimator, and Recon v2.1 estimates of unobserved clonotypes. OLGA was used to compute generation probabilities for all TCRbeta clonotypes that the gDNA method yielded from several donors. TCRdb took this table from immuneACCESS and kept in-frame rearrangements with V and J called. Such tables lack part of the clones; where checked against another copy, unresolved V genes explain under half of the gap, and the rest is unexplained. V, J and clone size reflect that table, while D and trimming were determined from the DNA. The sample table contains fewer than 2.5 million clones; only one count was recorded for roughly 93% of them. The ten largest account for 0.36% of the sample.

The donors were healthy, HIV-negative adults who had no recently reported acute infections or vaccinations. Every donor was a Caucasian adult living in Nashville, Tennessee, USA. CD4+ T cells were enriched by magnetic negative selection; naive cells were then positively selected on CD45RA, and the negative fraction formed the memory subset. Blood was collected by leukapheresis, and PBMCs were isolated by Ficoll-Histopaque density gradient centrifugation and then cryopreserved in liquid nitrogen vapor phase. Purity and quantity of every magnetically sorted T cell population were checked by analytical flow cytometry. Each sorted fraction had its genomic DNA isolated and then quantified by UV absorbance on a Nanodrop 2000c. As concerns this clone: This clone's antigen is unknown. Base-call qualities are not available, and no considerably larger clone is one nucleotide away.

The germline V gene sets CDR1 to MDHEN and CDR2 to SYDVKM. Spanning cysteine to phenylalanine, the CDR3 consists of 16 amino acids. Only the CDR3 DNA is retained, 48 bases long and in frame from the first base. For this chain, trimming is 4 bases at the V end and 4 bases at the J end, and the number of junction bases without a gene match is 9. The receptor comes from a man younger than 35 in good health. Some clones in this sample may be carry-over from other donors' samples. The chain links TRBV28 with TRBJ1-2; TRBD1 matches 10 bases in the middle. The sequenced material came from naive CD4+ T cells from PBMCs. The sample's cell subset or site label, in plain terms: CD45RA+ positively selected. The nucleotides are TGTGCCAGCAGTTCCATTGGGACAGGGGTGAGCTATGGCTACACCTTC. This yields the protein CASSSIGTGVSYGYTF.